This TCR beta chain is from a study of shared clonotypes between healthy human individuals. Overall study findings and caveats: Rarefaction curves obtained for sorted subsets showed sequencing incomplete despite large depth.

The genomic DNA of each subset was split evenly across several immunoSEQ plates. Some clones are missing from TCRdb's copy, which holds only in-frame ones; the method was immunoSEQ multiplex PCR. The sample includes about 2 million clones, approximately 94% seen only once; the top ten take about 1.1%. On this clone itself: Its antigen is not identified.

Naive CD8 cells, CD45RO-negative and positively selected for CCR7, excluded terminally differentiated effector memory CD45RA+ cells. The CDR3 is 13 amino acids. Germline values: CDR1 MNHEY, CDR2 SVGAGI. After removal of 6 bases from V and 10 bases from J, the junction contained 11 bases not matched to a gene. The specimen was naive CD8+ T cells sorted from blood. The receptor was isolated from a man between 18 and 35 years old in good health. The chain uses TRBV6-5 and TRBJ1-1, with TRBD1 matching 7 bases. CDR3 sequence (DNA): TGTGCCAGCAGCCTACAGGGGCCATTTCCAGCTTTCTTT. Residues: CASSLQGPFPAFF.